This TCR beta chain was identified during a study of patients and donors after allogeneic stem cell transplantation. MiXCR was run by TCRdb on the RT-PCR reads, yielding one entry per CDR3 protein. The sample includes 800,000 to 1,000,000 distinct CDR3 sequences, under 20% seen only once; the top ten take around 6%. The source of this sequence is a human donor who was either an allogeneic HSCT recipient or a stem cell or donor lymphocyte infusion donor (not recorded which). It is not recorded whose cells these are; they may come from a transplant donor. The sample was blood, either unsorted or a sorted T cell fraction (not recorded which).

The chain's CDR3 is CASGPGRMNTEAFF. CDR3 nucleotides: TGCGCCAGCGGACCGGGACGGATGAACACTGAAGCTTTCTTT. The chain employs TRBV5-1 and TRBJ1-1; tentatively, D is TRBD1 (5 bases). CDR1 and CDR2 (germline): SGHRS, YFSETQ. Trimming pared 7 bases from V and 0 bases from J, leaving 13 bases between. The CDR3 has 14 residues. Together with reference TRBV5-1 and TRBJ1-1, the CDR3 gives the full variable domain: KAGVTQTPRYLIKTRGQQVTLSCSPISGHRSVSWYQQTPGQGLQFLFEYFSETQRNKGNFPGRFSGRQFSNSRSEMNVSTLELGDSALYLCASGPGRMNTEAFFGQGTRLTVV.